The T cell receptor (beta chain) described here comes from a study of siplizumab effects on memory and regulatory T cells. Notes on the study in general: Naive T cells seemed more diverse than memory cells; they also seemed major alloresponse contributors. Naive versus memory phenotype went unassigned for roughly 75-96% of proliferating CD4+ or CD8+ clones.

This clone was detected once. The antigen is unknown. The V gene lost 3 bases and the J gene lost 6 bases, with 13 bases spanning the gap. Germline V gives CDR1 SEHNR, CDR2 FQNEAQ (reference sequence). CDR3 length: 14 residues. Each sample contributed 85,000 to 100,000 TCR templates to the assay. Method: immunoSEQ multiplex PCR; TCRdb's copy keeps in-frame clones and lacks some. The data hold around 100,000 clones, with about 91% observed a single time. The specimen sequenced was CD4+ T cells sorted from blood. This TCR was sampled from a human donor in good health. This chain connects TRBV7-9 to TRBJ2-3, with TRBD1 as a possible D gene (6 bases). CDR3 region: CASSLLGAGDTQYF. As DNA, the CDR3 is TGTGCCAGCAGCTTGTTGGGGGCAGGGGATACGCAGTATTTT.